The 26 T cell receptor beta chains below were found in one sample sequenced in a study of CD8 T cells in ankylosing spondylitis. The study's findings and limits: Made up of fewer than 10 highly homologous variants, a TCR beta motif appeared characteristic of ankylosing spondylitis blood.

Using its own MiXCR run on the 5' RACE reads, TCRdb lists one record per CDR3 protein. The repertoire holds approximately 440,000 distinct CDR3 sequences, with under 20% as singletons. Their target antigens are unknown. The material sequenced was blood, either unsorted or a sorted T cell fraction (not recorded which). These receptors originate from a male donor with ankylosing spondylitis.

The chain joins TRBV12-3 or TRBV12-4 to TRBJ2-5; 7 positions match TRBD2. This CDR3 has 15 amino acids. V dropped 6 bases and J dropped 5; count of bases not matched to a gene: 12. CDR3 region: CASSAPSRGGETQYF. The CDR3 bases are TGTGCCAGCAGCGCCCCCTCGAGGGGAGGGGAGACCCAGTACTTC.

This chain joins TRBV28 and TRBJ1-4, with TRBD1 matching 7 bases. Per germline, CDR1 MDHEN and CDR2 SYDVKM. Trimming at V came to 6 bases and at J to 6 bases, leaving 10 bases not matched to a gene. This CDR3 has 15 amino acids. The CDR3 bases are TGTGCCAGCAGCCTAGGGGGGGACAGCCATGAAAAACTGTTTTTT. Residues: CASSLGGDSHEKLFF.

Note on this clonotype: A junction boundary mismatches the germline segment, possibly from a read error. The chain carries TRBV7-8 and TRBJ2-7, with D hard to call. The CDR3 contains 14 residues. CDR1 and CDR2 from the germline V gene are SGHVS and FQNEAQ. The CDR3 loop is CASSSEDVSYERYF. The CDR3 nucleotides read TGTGCCAGCAGCTCAGAGGACGTCTCCTACGAGCGGTACTTC.

The genes are TRBV21-1 and TRBJ2-2; the listed D gene, TRBD1, was not tested against the DNA. TRBV21-1 is marked as a pseudogene. This CDR3 has 20 amino acids. The CDR3 here is CASSHERRKGGRPHTGELFF. The CDR3 DNA reads TGTGCCAGCAGCCATGAGAGGCGAAAAGGGGGCCGCCCACACACCGGGGAGCTGTTTTTT.

This clonotype occurred a few times. This chain connects TRBV6-1 to TRBJ1-5; D not certain. Germline lookup yields CDR1 MNHNS and CDR2 SASEGT. The CDR3 has 16 amino acids. V was clipped by 3 bases and J by 9 bases, with 21 bases between them. In DNA form, the CDR3 reads TGTGCCAGCAGTGAGATTTCGAGAGGAAGCAGTCGGCCCCAGCATTTT. Amino acids: CASSEISRGSSRPQHF.

This clonotype has a single count. CDR3 DNA sequence: TGTGCCACCAGTGATTTGCAGAGGGACAGCGGGGAGCTGTTTTTT. Translation: CATSDLQRDSGELFF. The chain employs TRBV24-1 and TRBJ2-2; 7 bases line up with TRBD1. Germline values: CDR1 KGHDR, CDR2 SFDVKD. Unmatched junction bases numbered 4, after V lost 0 bases and J lost 7 bases. CDR3 length equals 15 residues.

This clonotype was seen a few times. V and J are TRBV7-2 and TRBJ2-5; 7 bases agree with TRBD2. With V trimmed by 3 bases and J by 5 bases, 9 bases remained unmatched. CDR1 and CDR2 (germline): SGHTA, FQGNSA. The CDR3 contains 15 residues. CDR3 loop: CASSLGLTPGETQYF. For the CDR3, the DNA is TGTGCCAGCAGCTTGGGACTAACCCCCGGTGAGACCCAGTACTTC.

The rearrangement uses TRBV19 and TRBJ2-4, with TRBD2 identical over 9 bases. The V gene end was trimmed by 7 bases and the J gene end by 0 bases; junction bases not matched to a gene: 4. The CDR3 has 15 residues. CDR1 is LNHDA and CDR2 is SQIVND in the germline V gene (reference sequence). The CDR3 is CASMGTSLAKNIQYF. The CDR3 nucleotides read TGTGCCAGTATGGGGACTAGCCTAGCCAAAAACATTCAGTACTTC.

The sample holds many counts of this clonotype. This rearrangement joins TRBV12-3 or TRBV12-4 to TRBJ2-1; the D is unclear. V was clipped by 8 bases and J by 13 bases, with 12 bases between them. The CDR3 has 10 amino acids. The DNA for the CDR3 is TGTGCCAGCGGAAGTATAGGCCAGTTCTTC. Its translation is CASGSIGQFF.

The rearrangement uses TRBV5-1 and TRBJ1-6; weak D call: TRBD1 (5 bases). V was cut by 0 bases and J by 0 bases, with 13 bases left in between. The CDR3 runs to 18 residues. Germline values: CDR1 SGHRS, CDR2 YFSETQ. The CDR3 sequence: CASSLAGGIFSYNSPLHF. CDR3 coding DNA: TGCGCCAGCAGCTTGGCCGGGGGGATCTTCTCCTATAATTCACCCCTCCACTTT.

The chain couples TRBV6-1 to TRBJ1-6; D call uncertain. This CDR3 comprises 15 residues. CDR1 and CDR2 from the germline V gene are MNHNS and SASEGT. V was trimmed by 10 bases and J by 1 base, leaving 14 bases between them. The CDR3 nucleotides read TGTGCCACAGCATTAGTCGCGTCCTATAATTCACCCCTCCACTTT. It encodes CATALVASYNSPLHF.

This chain joins TRBV2 and TRBJ2-4; the D is unclear. The V end was cut by 8 bases, the J end by 5 bases, with 7 bases between. The CDR3 consists of 11 residues. Germline V CDR1 and CDR2: SNHLY, FYNNEI. The CDR3 loop is CASARENIQYF. The CDR3 DNA reads TGTGCCAGCGCCCGGGAAAACATTCAGTACTTC.

This clonotype was observed a handful of times. The chain has TRBV9 and TRBJ2-7; 9 nucleotides match TRBD1. This CDR3 spans 14 amino acids. CDR1 and CDR2 from the germline V gene are SGDLS and YYNGEE. Losses at the gene ends were 8 bases for V and 7 bases for J; bases not matched to a gene: 13. CDR3 region: CASGPGQGSWEQYF. Here the CDR3 DNA reads TGTGCCAGTGGACCGGGACAGGGTTCTTGGGAGCAGTACTTC.

The chain recombines TRBV9 with TRBJ2-1, with 13 positions matching TRBD2. V lost 2 bases and J lost 10; bases outside the gene matches: 6. Germline lookup yields CDR1 SGDLS and CDR2 YYNGEE. The length of the CDR3 is 15 residues. This CDR3 is CASSVTSGRAGEQFF. The CDR3 nucleotides are TGTGCCAGCAGCGTCACTAGCGGGAGGGCCGGGGAGCAGTTCTTC.

This clonotype was seen only a few times. Written as DNA, the CDR3 is TGTGCCAGCAGTTTAGCGGGCATCCTCGGCAATCAGCCCCAGCATTTT. This sequence encodes CASSLAGILGNQPQHF. The chain carries TRBV12-3 or TRBV12-4 and TRBJ1-5; the D is unclear. The CDR3 covers 16 residues. V was trimmed by 0 bases and J by 2 bases, leaving 11 bases between them.

This clonotype was recorded a few times. V usage is TRBV7-9 and J usage is TRBJ2-4; D not certain. V was trimmed by 4 bases and J by 3 bases, leaving 10 bases between them. Per germline, CDR1 SEHNR and CDR2 FQNEAQ (reference sequence). This CDR3 contains 14 residues. The CDR3 bases are TGTGCCAGCAGCTCAGCAGTGGGCAAAAACATTCAGTACTTC. Encoded protein: CASSSAVGKNIQYF. Drawing the rest from reference TRBV7-9 and TRBJ2-4, the complete variable domain is DTGVSQNPRHKITKRGQNVTFRCDPISEHNRLYWYRQTLGQGPEFLTYFQNEAQLEKSRLLSDRFSAERPKGSFSTLEIQRTEQGDSAMYLCASSSAVGKNIQYFGAGTRLSVL.

The V call is TRBV12-3 or TRBV12-4, the J call TRBJ1-2; tentative D call: TRBD1 (5 bases). V lost 1 base and J 2 bases, leaving 26 bases between the germline ends. The CDR3 has 20 amino acids. In nucleotides, the CDR3 is TGTGCCAGCAGTTTAGGGGGCTCCGTCAGTGGGAATACATACAACTATGGCTACACCTTC. Protein sequence: CASSLGGSVSGNTYNYGYTF.

The genes are TRBV3-1 and TRBJ2-5; D gene unclear. The CDR3 extends over 16 amino acids. Trimming left V 0 bases short and J 3 bases short, with 14 bases between. In germline, CDR1 is LGHDT, CDR2 YNNKEL (reference sequence). CDR3 sequence (DNA): TGTGCCAGCAGCCAAGACCCCCCCAGCAGCAAAGAGACCCAGTACTTC. The encoded protein is CASSQDPPSSKETQYF.

This clonotype has more than one count but fewer than ten. For the CDR3, the DNA is TGTGCCAGCAGCCCCCGGACTAGCGGGAACGCGTTGTACAATGAGCAGTTCTTC. Its translation is CASSPRTSGNALYNEQFF. This chain joins TRBV11-2 and TRBJ2-1; 12 bases align to TRBD2. Trimming cost V 5 bases and J 4 bases; bases outside gene matches: 12. The germline gives CDR1 SGHAT, CDR2 FQNNGV. This CDR3 is built from 18 residues.

This clonotype has just a few counts. The rearrangement uses TRBV28 and TRBJ2-2; 9 bases line up with TRBD2. This CDR3 has 15 amino acids. The trim removed 3 bases at V and 4 bases at J, leaving 3 bases unmatched. From germline, CDR1 is MDHEN and CDR2 SYDVKM. The CDR3 sequence is CASSFSGSGTGELFF. The CDR3 nucleotides read TGTGCCAGCAGTTTTAGCGGGAGCGGCACCGGGGAGCTGTTTTTT. Combining the CDR3 with reference TRBV28 and TRBJ2-2 gives the whole variable domain DVKVTQSSRYLVKRTGEKVFLECVQDMDHENMFWYRQDPGLGLRLIYFSYDVKMKEKGDIPEGYSVSREKKERFSLILESASTNQTSMYLCASSFSGSGTGELFFGEGSRLTVL.

The V call is TRBV30, the J call TRBJ2-7; D is uncertain. The germline V gene has CDR1 GTSNPN and CDR2 SVGIG (reference sequence). Trimming stripped 4 bases from V and 5 bases from J, with 9 bases between. This CDR3 has 11 residues. CDR3 nucleotide sequence: TGTGCCTGGAAAGGCCAGGACGAGCAGTACTTC. Translation gives CAWKGQDEQYF.

This clonotype was seen a few times. The chain recombines TRBV29-1 with TRBJ2-1; 14 nucleotides align to TRBD2. Unmatched junction bases numbered 7, after V lost 6 bases and J lost 0 bases. Germline V gene lookup returns CDR1 SQVTM and CDR2 ANQGSEA. CDR3 length equals 17 residues. The CDR3 DNA sequence: TGCAGCGTAGCCGGGACTAGCGGGAGTAACTCCTACAATGAGCAGTTCTTC. Translated: CSVAGTSGSNSYNEQFF.

This clonotype was seen many times. This chain joins TRBV12-3 or TRBV12-4 and TRBJ1-5, with D possibly being TRBD1 (5 bases). V dropped 5 bases and J dropped 4 bases, with 15 bases sitting between them. This CDR3 spans 15 amino acids. CDR3 coding DNA: TGTGCCAGCAGTCCCGGGAGAGAGGGGAATCAGCCCCAGCATTTT. It translates to CASSPGREGNQPQHF.

The chain carries TRBV28 and TRBJ2-1, with 12 bases matching TRBD2. In germline, CDR1 is MDHEN, CDR2 SYDVKM. The CDR3 has 15 amino acids. The junction had 8 bases not matched to a gene; V was cut back by 5 bases and J by 9 bases. The CDR3 here is CASSRTSGRHGEQFF. The CDR3 nucleotides read TGTGCCAGCAGTAGAACTAGCGGGAGGCACGGTGAGCAGTTCTTC.

In this sample, this clonotype turned up a few times. This chain joins TRBV12-3 or TRBV12-4 and TRBJ2-5, with D tentatively TRBD2 (5 bases). The CDR3 is made up of 13 amino acids. With 7 bases removed from V and 7 bases from J, the gap between germline ends came to 16 bases. Written as DNA, the CDR3 is TGTGCCAGCACCCCTCGCGCAGCGGTGACCCAGTACTTC. This translates into CASTPRAAVTQYF.

The chain joins TRBV7-3 to TRBJ2-3, with TRBD2 identical over 7 bases. V was clipped by 4 bases and J by 0 bases; unmatched bases: 10. There are 17 residues in the CDR3. In germline, CDR1 is SGHTA, CDR2 FQGTGA. The CDR3 DNA reads as TGTGCCAGCAGCTCCCTCCCTAGCGGAGTCAGCACAGATACGCAGTATTTT. Protein sequence: CASSSLPSGVSTDTQYF.